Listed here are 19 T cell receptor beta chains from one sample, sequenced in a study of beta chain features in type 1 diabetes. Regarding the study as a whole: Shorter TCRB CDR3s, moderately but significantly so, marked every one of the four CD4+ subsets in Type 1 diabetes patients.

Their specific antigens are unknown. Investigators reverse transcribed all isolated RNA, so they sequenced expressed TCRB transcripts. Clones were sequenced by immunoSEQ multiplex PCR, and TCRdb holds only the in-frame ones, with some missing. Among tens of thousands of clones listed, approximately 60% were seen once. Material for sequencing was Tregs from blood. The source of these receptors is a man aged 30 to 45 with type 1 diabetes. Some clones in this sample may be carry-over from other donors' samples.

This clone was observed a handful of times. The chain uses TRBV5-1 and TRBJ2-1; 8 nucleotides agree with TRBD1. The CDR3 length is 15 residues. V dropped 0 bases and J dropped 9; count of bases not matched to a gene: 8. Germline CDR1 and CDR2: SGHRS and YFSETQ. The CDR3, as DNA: TGCGCCAGCAGCTTGGAGCAGGGGGCAGGCGGTGAGCAGTTCTTC. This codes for CASSLEQGAGGEQFF.

CDR3 DNA: TGTGCCAGCAGTTATAATGATGGCTACACCTTC. This codes for CASSYNDGYTF. J is TRBJ1-2 and V is TRBV6-6, with no clear D. Germline values: CDR1 MNHNY, CDR2 SVGAGI (reference sequence). CDR3 length: 11 amino acids. The germline V and J ends were trimmed by 3 bases and 6 bases, with 5 bases remaining between them.

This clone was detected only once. The DNA of the CDR3 is TGTGCCAGCAGCGGACAGGTTCCGTTTGCCTCTGGGGCCAACGTCCTGACTTTC. Its protein is CASSGQVPFASGANVLTF. The chain carries TRBV7-9 and TRBJ2-6, with 7 bases lining up with TRBD1. Per germline, CDR1 SEHNR and CDR2 FQNEAQ (reference sequence). Trimming at V came to 5 bases and at J to 0 bases, leaving 10 bases not matched to a gene. This CDR3 contains 18 residues.

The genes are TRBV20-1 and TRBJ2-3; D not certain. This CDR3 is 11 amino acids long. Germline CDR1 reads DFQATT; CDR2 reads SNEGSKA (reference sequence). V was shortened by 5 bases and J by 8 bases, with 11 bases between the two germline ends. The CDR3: CSAVFGTTQYF. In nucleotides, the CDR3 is TGCAGTGCTGTGTTCGGTACTACGCAGTATTTT.

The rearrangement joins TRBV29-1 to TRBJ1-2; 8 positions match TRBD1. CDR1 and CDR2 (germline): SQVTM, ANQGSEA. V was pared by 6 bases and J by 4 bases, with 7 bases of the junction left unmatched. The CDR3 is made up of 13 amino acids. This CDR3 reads CSVGQGQGYGYTF. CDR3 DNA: TGCAGCGTCGGACAGGGTCAAGGCTATGGCTACACCTTC.

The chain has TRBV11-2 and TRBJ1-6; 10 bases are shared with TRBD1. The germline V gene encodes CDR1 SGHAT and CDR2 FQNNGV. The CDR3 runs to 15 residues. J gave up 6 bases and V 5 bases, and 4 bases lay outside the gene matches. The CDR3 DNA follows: TGTGCCAGCAGCGGCGGGACAGGGGCTAATTCACCCCTCCACTTT. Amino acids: CASSGGTGANSPLHF. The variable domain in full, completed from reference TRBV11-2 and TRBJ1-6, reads EAGVAQSPRYKIIEKRQSVAFWCNPISGHATLYWYQQILGQGPKLLIQFQNNGVVDDSQLPKDRFSAERLKGVDSTLKIQPAKLEDSAVYLCASSGGTGANSPLHFGNGTRLTVT.

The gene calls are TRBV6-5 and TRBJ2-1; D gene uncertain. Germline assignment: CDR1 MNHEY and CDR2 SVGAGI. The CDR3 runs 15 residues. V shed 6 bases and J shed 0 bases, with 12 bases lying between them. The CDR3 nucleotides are TGTGCCAGCAGCGGGTCCCTTTACTCCTACAATGAGCAGTTCTTC. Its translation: CASSGSLYSYNEQFF.

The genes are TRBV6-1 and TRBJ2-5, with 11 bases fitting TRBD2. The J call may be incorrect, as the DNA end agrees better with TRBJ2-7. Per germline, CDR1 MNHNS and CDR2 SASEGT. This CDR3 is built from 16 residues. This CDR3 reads CASSDPRLAGRYEQYF. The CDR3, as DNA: TGTGCCAGCAGTGATCCACGACTAGCGGGACGCTACGAGCAGTACTTC.

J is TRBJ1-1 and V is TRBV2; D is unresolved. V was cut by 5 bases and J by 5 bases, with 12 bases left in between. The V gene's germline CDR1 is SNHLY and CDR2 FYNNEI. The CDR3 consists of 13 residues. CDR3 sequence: CASSYFPGTEAFF. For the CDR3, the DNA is TGTGCCAGCAGTTACTTTCCCGGTACTGAAGCTTTCTTT. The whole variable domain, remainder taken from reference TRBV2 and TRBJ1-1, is EPEVTQTPSHQVTQMGQEVILRCVPISNHLYFYWYRQILGQKVEFLVSFYNNEISEKSEIFDDQFSVERPDGSNFTLKIRSTKLEDSAMYFCASSYFPGTEAFFGQGTRLTVV.

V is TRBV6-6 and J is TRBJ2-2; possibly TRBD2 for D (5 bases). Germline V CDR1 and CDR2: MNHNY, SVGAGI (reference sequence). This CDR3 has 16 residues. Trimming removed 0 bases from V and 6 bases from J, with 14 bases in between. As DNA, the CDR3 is TGTGCCAGCAGTTACTCTTTGGGGATCGGGGCCGGGGAGCTGTTTTTT. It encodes CASSYSLGIGAGELFF.

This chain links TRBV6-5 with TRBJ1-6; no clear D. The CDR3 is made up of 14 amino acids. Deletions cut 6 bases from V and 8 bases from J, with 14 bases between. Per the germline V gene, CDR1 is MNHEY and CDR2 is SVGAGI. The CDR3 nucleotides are TGTGCCAGCAGACGCGGGAAAACGGATTCACCCCTCCACTTT. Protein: CASRRGKTDSPLHF.

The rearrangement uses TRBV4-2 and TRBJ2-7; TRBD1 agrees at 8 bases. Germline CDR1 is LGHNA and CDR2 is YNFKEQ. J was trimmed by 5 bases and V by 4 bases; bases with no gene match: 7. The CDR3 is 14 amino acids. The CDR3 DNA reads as TGTGCCAGCAGCCCTTGGACAGGGCGGAACGAGCAGTACTTC. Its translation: CASSPWTGRNEQYF.

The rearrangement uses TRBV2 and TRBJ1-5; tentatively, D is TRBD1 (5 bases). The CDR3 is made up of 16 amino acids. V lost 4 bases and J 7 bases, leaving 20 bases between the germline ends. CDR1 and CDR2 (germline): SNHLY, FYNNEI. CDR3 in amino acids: CASSGAVVRGGQPQHF. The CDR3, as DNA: TGTGCCAGCAGTGGGGCGGTGGTAAGGGGAGGGCAGCCCCAGCATTTT.

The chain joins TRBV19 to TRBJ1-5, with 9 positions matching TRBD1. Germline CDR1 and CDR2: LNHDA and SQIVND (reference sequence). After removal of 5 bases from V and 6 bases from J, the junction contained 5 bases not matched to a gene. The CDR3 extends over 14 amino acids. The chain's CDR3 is CASSARQGGQPQHF. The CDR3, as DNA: TGTGCCAGTAGTGCCAGACAGGGGGGTCAGCCCCAGCATTTT.

This CDR3 reads CASSSGMGGREETQYF. CDR3 bases: TGTGCCAGCAGCTCCGGCATGGGGGGGAGGGAAGAGACCCAGTACTTC. The V and J genes are TRBV5-4 and TRBJ2-5; 7 bases are a match to TRBD2. The CDR3 sequence is 16 residues long. CDR1 and CDR2 (germline): SGHNT, YYREEE (reference sequence). V lost 3 bases and J lost 3; bases outside the gene matches: 11.

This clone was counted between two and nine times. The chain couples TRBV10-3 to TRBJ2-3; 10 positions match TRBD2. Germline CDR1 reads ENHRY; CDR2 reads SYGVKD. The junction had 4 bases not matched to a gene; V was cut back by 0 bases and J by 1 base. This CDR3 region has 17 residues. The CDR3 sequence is CAISESSGTSGTDTQYF. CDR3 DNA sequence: TGTGCCATCAGTGAGTCCTCCGGGACTAGCGGCACAGATACGCAGTATTTT.

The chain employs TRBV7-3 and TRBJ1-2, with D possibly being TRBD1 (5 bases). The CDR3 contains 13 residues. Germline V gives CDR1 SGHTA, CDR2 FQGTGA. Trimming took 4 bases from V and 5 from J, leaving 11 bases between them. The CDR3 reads CASSSTPGYGYTF. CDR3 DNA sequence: TGTGCCAGCAGCTCTACCCCAGGGTATGGCTACACCTTC.

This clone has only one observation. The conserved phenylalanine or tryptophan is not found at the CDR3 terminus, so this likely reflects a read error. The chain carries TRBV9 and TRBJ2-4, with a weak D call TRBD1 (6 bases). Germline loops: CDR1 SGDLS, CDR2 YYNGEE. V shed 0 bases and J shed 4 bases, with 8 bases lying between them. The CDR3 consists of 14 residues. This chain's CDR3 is CASSVDQGKNIQYL. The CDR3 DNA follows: TGTGCCAGCAGCGTAGATCAGGGGAAAAACATTCAGTACCTC.

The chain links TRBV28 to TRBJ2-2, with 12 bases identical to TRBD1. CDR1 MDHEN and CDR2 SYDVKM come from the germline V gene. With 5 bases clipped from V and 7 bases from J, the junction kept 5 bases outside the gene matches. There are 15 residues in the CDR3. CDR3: CASSTRDRGLGELFF. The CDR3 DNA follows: TGTGCCAGCAGTACCCGGGACAGGGGGCTCGGGGAGCTGTTTTTT. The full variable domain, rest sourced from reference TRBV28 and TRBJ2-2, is DVKVTQSSRYLVKRTGEKVFLECVQDMDHENMFWYRQDPGLGLRLIYFSYDVKMKEKGDIPEGYSVSREKKERFSLILESASTNQTSMYLCASSTRDRGLGELFFGEGSRLTVL.